Here is one T cell receptor beta chain with its context. The antigen it recognizes is unknown. Base qualities are missing; no much larger clone stands one base away. The identical CDR3 is also encoded by other nucleotide sequences in the sample. These data belong to a study of T cells after posttransplantation cyclophosphamide (dated by TCRdb to about 2016). Some background on the complete study: Using TRB sequencing, the study followed how the T cell repertoire reconstituted after myeloablative bone marrow transplantation in which posttransplantation cyclophosphamide served as GVHD prophylaxis. Samples from some 32 PTCy-treated patients and over 15 related bone marrow donors of those patients were subjected to antigen receptor sequencing. Blood from every one of the 34 PTCy patients who had 1-year posttransplant specimens underwent TRB sequencing. In 3 patients, TRB sequencing was also performed on up to about 3 more blood samples taken 2 to 5.2 years after transplant, and in several patients, pretransplant blood was also TRB-sequenced. Because TRA and TRB clonality correlated tightly in some 10 samples, the subsequent TCR analyses were limited to TRB only. Public TRB sequences were queried against a database of over 3,500 sequences associated with responses to pathogens, tumor antigens, self-antigens and alloantigens. Broader findings and caveats from the paper: Across 45 patients, recipient CMV seropositivity and CMV reactivation were highly associated with TRB clonality; PTCy diversity was similar to CNI/methotrexate controls. Donor-recipient similarity was low at 1-2 months but rose over the first year, and later blood repertoires were often dominated by donor CD8+ memory clones. The TRB repertoires of T cells infiltrating skin or GI tract showed only limited overlap with the TRB repertoires of T cells in blood.

Genomic DNA was the input for TRB sequencing, which was run either with the immunoSEQ assay at survey resolution or with the hsTCRB kit. The published analysis was carried out like this. The immunoSEQ software was used for initial read processing, and the LymphoSeq R package was used for repertoire analyses. Clonality was calculated as 1 minus normalized Shannon entropy, and the Gini coefficient was also calculated for each TRB dataset. Phenotypes of unsorted samples were inferred by mapping TRB sequences from sorted subsets of the recipient or donor onto unsorted samples of the same recipient. The immuneACCESS repertoire file appears here via TCRdb, limited to in-frame rearrangements. These files lack a portion of the clones; in checked studies, under half of the deficit traces to unresolved V genes, and the cause of the others is not known. V and J calls and clone size are given by that table; D and trimming were obtained from the DNA. This sample comprises about 32,000 clones, about 90% of them detected only once. Of the sample, 14% to 15% falls within the top ten clones.

The PTCy-treated patients were enrolled in a prospective multi-institutional clinical trial. Mononuclear cells from peripheral blood and bone marrow were separated by Ficoll-Hypaque density centrifugation and then cryopreserved. What was sequenced was PBMCs. The clonotype originates from a woman between 40 and 50 years old with a blood cancer, CMV-positive, and with a related stem cell donor.

The CDR3 region: CASSLGGQGRSPLHF. The nucleotide sequence reads TGCGCCAGCAGCTTGGGCGGACAGGGGCGTTCACCCCTCCACTTT. Rearrangement joined TRBV5-1 to TRBJ1-6, and TRBD1 aligns with 9 junction nucleotides. There are 15 amino acids in the CDR3, from cysteine to phenylalanine inclusive. CDR3 DNA is the only sequence kept; it has 45 bases, read in frame from the first base. The V end gives up 0 bases and the J end 9 bases, leaving 4 bases in the junction not matched to a gene. Per the germline V gene, SGHRS is the CDR1 and YFSETQ is the CDR2. When the CDR3 is completed using the reference TRBV5-1 and TRBJ1-6 genes on either side, the full variable domain is KAGVTQTPRYLIKTRGQQVTLSCSPISGHRSVSWYQQTPGQGLQFLFEYFSETQRNKGNFPGRFSGRQFSNSRSEMNVSTLELGDSALYLCASSLGGQGRSPLHFGNGTRLTVT.